Sequencing of this T cell receptor (beta chain) was carried out in a study of blood T cell repertoires in COVID-19 (dated by TCRdb to between 2020 and 2021). With regard to the full study: Samples covering the acute and convalescent phases of COVID-19 were provided by collaborators in the United States, Italy and Spain. The samples were drawn from two sources: the first 160 participants of the ongoing ImmuneRACE study, and 1,000 to 1,500 subjects contributed by 6 global collaborators. Deeply sampled blood TCRbeta repertoires from subjects exposed to, actively infected with, or recovered from COVID-19 were included in the dataset. Where available, HLA class I and class II types were taken from metadata supplied by the sample provider and were not determined by assay-based typing. Nearly every sample came with metadata listing a de-identified subject ID, COVID-19 status, age in years and sex. The prospective study material was composed of cDNA or gDNA derived from T cells, B-cell-depleted T cells, or PBMCs. A freely available public database, intended as a resource for researchers studying the immune response to SARS-CoV-2, is where the repertoires were released.

Beyond this particular receptor, the publication reports: Clinical and demographic metadata were provided uncurated, with the amount varying by source and participant.

TCRbeta CDR3 regions were amplified from genomic DNA using the immunoSEQ Assay, a bias-controlled multiplex PCR. In the paper's pipeline: The number of nucleated cells in each sample was estimated from the amplification of reference gene primers within the assay. To quantify the absolute abundance of each unique TCRbeta CDR3 rearrangement, sequence reads were collapsed and filtered. Productive Simpson clonality was computed per sample as the square root of Simpson's diversity index over productive rearrangements. Drawn from immuneACCESS, this table holds only the in-frame rearrangements with V and J called that TCRdb kept. Clones are partly lost; checked studies trace under half to an unresolved V gene and leave the rest unexplained. V, J and clone size are those of that table, while D and trimming were read from the DNA. For this sample the table gives more than 400,000 clones, of which roughly nine tenths were detected only once. The ten most abundant clones make up under 0.75% of the sample.

This clone has more than one count but fewer than ten. Its antigen is currently not known. Per-base quality was not reported, and no clone a single base away is much larger than it. In the prospective study, participants were about 18 to 95 years old, resided in about two dozen geographic areas of the United States, and were enrolled through a virtual design. In the prospective study, participants were assigned to cohorts based on the clinical history participants reported in a screening survey and a study questionnaire. Recovered participants in ImmuneRACE Cohort 3 were defined as having two consecutive negative NP/OP PCR tests, clearance from a healthcare professional, or resolution of symptoms. Each participant in the prospective study had whole blood, serum and a nasopharyngeal or oropharyngeal swab collected by mobile phlebotomists. Prospective study participants could optionally give additional blood draws and questionnaires over an approximately 2-month period. Prospective study blood samples were shipped either frozen or at room temperature before DNA extraction.

Reading from cysteine to phenylalanine, the CDR3 counts 16 amino acids. Only the CDR3 DNA stays, 48 bases, in frame from base 1. The germline V gene encodes CDR1 SGHNT and CDR2 YYREEE (reference sequence). The V end gives up 0 bases and the J end 6 bases, leaving 8 bases in the junction not matched to a gene. The source is a woman between 18 and 29 years old who had recovered from COVID-19. The sequenced sample consisted of PBMCs or T cells enriched from blood (not recorded which). The V gene is TRBV5-4 and the J gene is TRBJ2-7; TRBD2 lines up with 11 middle nucleotides. The nucleotide sequence reads TGTGCCAGCAGCTTGGGGACTAGCGGGCCCCAGGGCGAGCAGTACTTC. The translation is CASSLGTSGPQGEQYF.